Listed here is a single TCR beta chain. What it recognizes is unknown. The source of the sample is a study of shared clonotypes between healthy human individuals. Study-level findings and limits: The study found approximately 5% of naive CD4 clonotypes shared across a few donors. Relative to clonotypes present in all four donors, those not shared had lower generation probabilities.

Germline V gene sequence: CDR1 MNHNS, CDR2 SASEGT. V lost 2 bases and J lost 8, with 9 bases in between. CDR3 length: 12 amino acids. Per the authors' pipeline: ImmunoSEQ gave junction-only sequences without quality scores, so filtering differed. TCRdb keeps only in-frame clones here, not all; method: immunoSEQ multiplex PCR. V, J and clone size are taken as reported in that table, and D and trimming were inferred from the DNA itself. The sample carries over a million clones, roughly 74% recorded once. The TCR was taken from a man aged 18 to 35 in good health. Some clones in this sample may be carry-over from other donors' samples. The chain combines TRBV6-1 with TRBJ1-1, with D possibly matching TRBD1 (6 bases). The sample taken for sequencing was memory CD4+ T cells from PBMCs. The sample's subset: CD45RA-negative fraction. CDR3 residues: CASSELQGEAFF. CDR3 in DNA: TGTGCCAGCAGTGAACTACAGGGAGAAGCTTTCTTT.